This TCR beta chain was obtained from a study of blood T cell repertoires in COVID-19. The V segment lost 4 bases and the J segment 3 bases; nucleotides outside the gene matches: 0. Germline CDR1 and CDR2: MNHNS and SASEGT. CDR3 length: 13 residues. Profiled with immunoSEQ multiplex PCR; TCRdb holds only in-frame clones, not every one. The sample has 110,000 to 150,000 clones, approximately 86% seen once; the top ten hold 6.2%. This TCR was sampled from a woman aged 40 to 49 who had recovered from COVID-19. The sequenced sample was PBMCs or T cells enriched from blood (not recorded which). V gene TRBV6-1 combines with J gene TRBJ1-1, with TRBD1 identical over 9 bases. This CDR3 is CASSGQGDTEAFF. The CDR3 DNA sequence: TGTGCCAGCAGTGGACAGGGGGACACTGAAGCTTTCTTT.